These 18 T cell receptor beta chains came from one sample sequenced in a study of cytomegalovirus exposure and HLA in healthy donors. The repertoire was sequenced with immunoSEQ multiplex PCR; TCRdb's copy has only in-frame clones and lacks some. The data show 200,000 to 250,000 clones, 65% to 85% seen once. The sequencing input was PBMCs. These receptors were taken from a woman aged 25-40 years in good health and CMV-seropositive.

The chain is built from TRBV11-1 and TRBJ2-5; TRBD2 aligns across 11 bases. V shed 3 bases and J 4 bases; nucleotides not matched to a gene: 4. The CDR3 sequence is 15 residues long. Per the germline V gene, CDR1 is SGHAT and CDR2 is FQDESV (reference sequence). This chain's CDR3 is CASSLVLAGVETQYF. Here the CDR3 DNA reads TGTGCCAGCAGCTTGGTACTAGCGGGAGTAGAGACCCAGTACTTC.

The genes are TRBV11-2 and TRBJ1-1; D possibly corresponds to TRBD1 (5 bases). The V gene lost 3 bases and the J gene lost 3 bases, with 11 bases spanning the gap. The CDR3 covers 14 residues. Germline lookup yields CDR1 SGHAT and CDR2 FQNNGV. CDR3 nucleotide sequence: TGTGCCAGCAGCTTCCAGGGTGGGGACACTGAAGCTTTCTTT. This codes for CASSFQGGDTEAFF.

This clone turned up a few times. The same CDR3 is also encoded by other DNA sequences in this sample. V usage is TRBV30 and J usage is TRBJ1-5; no firm D call. The CDR3 is 13 amino acids. In germline, CDR1 is GTSNPN, CDR2 SVGIG (reference sequence). Trimming shortened V by 0 bases and J by 1 base, and 4 bases separated the two germline ends. CDR3 loop: CAWSVDSNQPQHF. The CDR3 DNA reads TGTGCCTGGAGTGTGGACAGCAATCAGCCCCAGCATTTT.

This clone was seen only once. The chain joins TRBV7-2 to TRBJ1-4; D remains unclear. From germline, CDR1 is SGHTA and CDR2 FQGNSA. This CDR3 is 12 amino acids long. V gave up 1 base and J gave up 7 bases, with 4 bases separating them. CDR3 sequence reads: CASSLVGEKLFF. The CDR3 DNA follows: TGTGCCAGCAGCTTAGTTGGTGAAAAACTGTTTTTT.

This rearrangement joins TRBV19 to TRBJ1-3, with D unclear. The length of the CDR3 is 14 residues. Deletions cut 6 bases from V and 2 bases from J, with 11 bases between. Germline V lookup: CDR1 LNHDA, CDR2 SQIVND (reference sequence). As DNA, the CDR3 is TGTGCCAGTAGGAGACTTGGAGCTGGAAACACCATATATTTT. As protein: CASRRLGAGNTIYF.

The chain recombines TRBV10-3 with TRBJ1-2; TRBD1 might be the D (5 bases). The CDR3 is 13 residues long. Germline assignment: CDR1 ENHRY and CDR2 SYGVKD. The V and J ends lost 0 bases and 7 bases respectively, with 9 bases between them. Here the CDR3 reads CAISESEGLGYTF. CDR3 DNA sequence: TGTGCCATCAGTGAGTCCGAGGGGCTTGGCTACACCTTC.

The V gene is TRBV5-1, the J gene TRBJ2-5; 8 nucleotides match TRBD1. V lost 4 bases and J lost 2; bases outside the gene matches: 7. CDR3 length: 15 amino acids. CDR1 SGHRS and CDR2 YFSETQ come from the germline V gene. This CDR3 reads CASSPEGQVQETQYF. CDR3 sequence (DNA): TGCGCCAGCAGCCCGGAGGGACAGGTTCAAGAGACCCAGTACTTC.

The V gene is TRBV18, the J gene TRBJ1-2; TRBD1 might be the D (6 bases). The CDR3 has 15 amino acids. Germline V gives CDR1 KGHSH, CDR2 LQKENI. Trimming left V 3 bases short and J 6 bases short, with 17 bases between. The CDR3: CASSPTLQGGNGYTF. The DNA for the CDR3 is TGTGCCAGCTCACCCACCCTTCAAGGGGGGAATGGCTACACCTTC.

This clone has only one observation. The CDR3 sequence: CSVEDRTSGLDEQYF. The CDR3 nucleotides are TGCAGCGTTGAAGATAGGACTAGCGGTCTGGATGAGCAGTACTTC. V usage is TRBV29-1 and J usage is TRBJ2-7, with 10 bases that match TRBD2. The V gene end was trimmed by 0 bases and the J gene end by 7 bases; junction bases not matched to a gene: 9. This CDR3 is built from 15 residues. From germline, CDR1 is SQVTM and CDR2 ANQGSEA.

This chain joins TRBV10-3 and TRBJ2-7; no firm D call. CDR3 length: 13 amino acids. The germline V and J ends were trimmed by 6 bases and 9 bases, with 18 bases remaining between them. Germline V gene lookup returns CDR1 ENHRY and CDR2 SYGVKD. The CDR3 DNA is TGTGCCATCAGCCCCGACACACTCCTTGGGCAGTACTTC. Its protein is CAISPDTLLGQYF.

A few counts support this clone. This sequence joins TRBV30 and TRBJ1-1, with no clear D. The V gene lost 2 bases and the J gene lost 8 bases, with 9 bases spanning the gap. CDR3 length: 11 residues. Germline V gene sequence: CDR1 GTSNPN, CDR2 SVGIG (reference sequence). CDR3 protein: CAWSHFREAFF. The CDR3 DNA reads as TGTGCCTGGAGTCACTTCCGGGAAGCTTTCTTT. Drawing the rest from reference TRBV30 and TRBJ1-1, the complete variable domain is SQTIHQWPATLVQPVGSPLSLECTVEGTSNPNLYWYRQAAGRGLQLLFYSVGIGQISSEVPQNLSASRPQDRQFILSSKKLLLSDSGFYLCAWSHFREAFFGQGTRLTVV.

The chain links TRBV27 to TRBJ1-1, with a possible D match to TRBD1 (5 bases). CDR3 length equals 14 residues. The V end lost 4 bases, the J end lost 6 bases, and 15 bases lay between the germline ends. Germline V lookup: CDR1 MNHEY, CDR2 SMNVEV (reference sequence). The CDR3 reads CASSSPGRDPEAFF. CDR3 coding DNA: TGTGCCAGCAGTTCACCGGGCAGGGACCCTGAAGCTTTCTTT.

The chain has TRBV5-1 and TRBJ2-3; TRBD2 is a possible D gene (5 bases). This CDR3 region has 13 residues. Per germline, CDR1 SGHRS and CDR2 YFSETQ. The germline V and J ends were trimmed by 7 bases and 0 bases, with 9 bases remaining between them. CDR3 nucleotides: TGCGCCAGCGGTGGCGGGAGCACAGATACGCAGTATTTT. Protein product: CASGGGSTDTQYF.

In regard to this clone: Compared with germline, one end of the junction differs, possibly owing to a read error. V is TRBV7-2 and J is TRBJ2-2; 9 bases align to TRBD2. Germline assignment: CDR1 SGHTA and CDR2 FQGNSA. This CDR3 contains 15 residues. This CDR3 is CASSLAGTNTGELFF. The CDR3, as DNA: TGTGCCAGCAGCCTAGCGGGGACGAACACCGGGGAGCTGTTTTTT.

V usage is TRBV30 and J usage is TRBJ2-7, with D unclear. The CDR3 spans 14 residues. Trimming stripped 2 bases from V and 0 bases from J, with 11 bases between. Germline V gene sequence: CDR1 GTSNPN, CDR2 SVGIG (reference sequence). The chain's CDR3 is CAWSSARYSYEQYF. DNA for the CDR3: TGTGCCTGGAGTTCAGCGAGGTACTCCTACGAGCAGTACTTC.

The CDR3: CSVWTGGEQYF. The CDR3 DNA reads TGCAGCGTTTGGACAGGGGGCGAGCAGTACTTC. This chain connects TRBV29-1 to TRBJ2-7, with 10 bases lining up with TRBD1. In germline, CDR1 is SQVTM, CDR2 ANQGSEA. The V gene end was trimmed by 5 bases and the J gene end by 6 bases; junction bases not matched to a gene: 1. The CDR3 extends over 11 amino acids.

This sequence joins TRBV5-1 and TRBJ1-4, with D possibly matching TRBD1 (6 bases). Trimming removed 0 bases at V and 0 bases at J, with 6 bases between. From germline, CDR1 is SGHRS and CDR2 YFSETQ. The CDR3 is 15 residues long. Written as DNA, the CDR3 is TGCGCCAGCAGCTTGGACAGGGCAACTAATGAAAAACTGTTTTTT. Translated: CASSLDRATNEKLFF.

The CDR3 DNA reads TGTGCCAGCAGCGTAGGTCCTAATCCTCCCAGGACGGATACCTACAATGAGCAGTTCTTC. Amino acid sequence: CASSVGPNPPRTDTYNEQFF. The V and J genes are TRBV9 and TRBJ2-1, with unresolved D. The V end was cut by 0 bases, the J end by 2 bases, with 24 bases between. This CDR3 is built from 20 residues. Germline V gene data show CDR1 as SGDLS and CDR2 as YYNGEE.